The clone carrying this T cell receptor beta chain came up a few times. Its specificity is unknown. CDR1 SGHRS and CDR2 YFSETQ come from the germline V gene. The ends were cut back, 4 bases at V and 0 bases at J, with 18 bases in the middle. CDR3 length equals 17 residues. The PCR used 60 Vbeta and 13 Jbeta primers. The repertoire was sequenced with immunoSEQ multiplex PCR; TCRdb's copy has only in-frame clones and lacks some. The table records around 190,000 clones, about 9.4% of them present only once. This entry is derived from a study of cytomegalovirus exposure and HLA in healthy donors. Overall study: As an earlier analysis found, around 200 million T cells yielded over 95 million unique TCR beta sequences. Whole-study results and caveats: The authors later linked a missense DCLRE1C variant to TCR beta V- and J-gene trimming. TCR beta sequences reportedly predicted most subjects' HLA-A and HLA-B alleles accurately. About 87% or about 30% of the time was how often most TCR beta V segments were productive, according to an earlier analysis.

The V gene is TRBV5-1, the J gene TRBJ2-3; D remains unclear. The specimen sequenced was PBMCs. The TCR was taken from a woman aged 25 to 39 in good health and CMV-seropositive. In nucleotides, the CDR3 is TGCGCCAGCAGCACCTTTACTATTACCCCTAGCACAGATACGCAGTATTTT. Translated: CASSTFTITPSTDTQYF.